Below, one T cell receptor beta chain is given with its context. The source of the sample is a study of CD8 T cells in Susac syndrome. RNA, at about 0.45 to 1 ug, was reverse transcribed with random hexamers. TCRdb itself ran the immunoSEQ multiplex PCR reads through MiXCR, one entry per CDR3 protein. The repertoire holds some 120,000 distinct CDR3 sequences, with around 94% as singletons. Sequences were obtained from CD8+ T cells from PBMCs. This receptor was taken from a human donor with Susac syndrome.

The CDR3 region is CASSNDIYGGYTF. Here the CDR3 DNA reads TGTGCCAGCAGCAACGACATCTATGGGGGCTACACCTTC. This chain joins TRBV7-9 and TRBJ1-2; D call uncertain. Germline V CDR1 and CDR2: SEHNR, FQNEAQ (reference sequence). V dropped 5 bases and J dropped 8 bases, with 15 bases sitting between them. There are 13 residues in the CDR3.